The 25 T cell receptor beta chains below were found in one sample sequenced in a study of T cells in Graves' hyperthyroidism and ophthalmopathy. There were TCR beta CDR3 regions amplified from RNA transcripts. RT-PCR in the first round (using the HTBI primer set) targeted the TCR CDR3. MiXCR, run by TCRdb on the multiplex PCR reads, gives a single entry per CDR3 protein. The repertoire consists of about 250,000 distinct CDR3 sequences, with roughly 15% occurring once and the leading ten covering under 35%. Input material: blood. The receptor set was obtained from a woman aged 50 to 60 with Graves' hyperthyroidism that later progressed to Graves' ophthalmopathy.

This clonotype was recorded at least ten times. This rearrangement joins TRBV7-2 to TRBJ2-3; TRBD2 matches at 7 bases. This CDR3 spans 14 amino acids. Trimming cost V 5 bases and J 4 bases; bases outside gene matches: 6. The germline gives CDR1 SGHTA, CDR2 FQGNSA. CDR3: CASSAQTSADTQYF. CDR3 coding DNA: TGTGCCAGCAGCGCCCAAACTAGCGCAGATACGCAGTATTTT.

This clonotype came up many times. The V gene is TRBV7-8, the J gene TRBJ2-1; D is undetermined. The CDR3 extends over 14 amino acids. Germline-derived CDR1 and CDR2 are SGHVS and FQNEAQ. V was clipped by 2 bases and J by 6 bases, with 11 bases between them. The CDR3 DNA is TGTGCCAGCAGCTTAAGCGAGGTCGGCAATGAGCAGTTCTTC. Translating it yields CASSLSEVGNEQFF.

This sequence joins TRBV4-1 and TRBJ1-6; no clear D. The V and J ends lost 1 base and 7 bases respectively, with 14 bases between them. This CDR3 spans 16 amino acids. Per germline, CDR1 MGHRA and CDR2 YSYEKL. The CDR3 coding sequence is TGCGCCAGCAGCCAAGTATCCGGGCTCTCGAATTCACCCCTCCACTTT. Translation: CASSQVSGLSNSPLHF.

In this sample, this clonotype turned up a few times. The chain carries TRBV9 and TRBJ2-3; a possible D gene is TRBD1 (7 bases). The CDR3 runs to 16 residues. Germline V gives CDR1 SGDLS, CDR2 YYNGEE. The V end lost 0 bases, the J end lost 3 bases, and 14 bases lay between the germline ends. The DNA of the CDR3 is TGTGCCAGCAGCGTAGCGGAGGGGGCATCGACAGATACGCAGTATTTT. It translates to CASSVAEGASTDTQYF.

Many counts were recorded for this clonotype. This chain links TRBV25-1 with TRBJ2-5; D unresolved. CDR1 and CDR2 from the germline V gene are MGHDK and SYGVNS. The ends were cut back, 2 bases at V and 2 bases at J, with 6 bases in the middle. The CDR3 covers 13 residues. CDR3 sequence reads: CASSERLQETQYF. The CDR3 region has the DNA TGTGCCAGCAGTGAACGCCTTCAAGAGACCCAGTACTTC.

The CDR3 region is CASSYSATGELFF. DNA of the CDR3: TGTGCCAGCAGTTACTCGGCCACCGGGGAGCTGTTTTTT. The rearrangement links TRBV6-5 to TRBJ2-2; D is ambiguous. V was shortened by 0 bases and J by 4 bases, with 3 bases between the two germline ends. Germline CDR1 is MNHEY and CDR2 is SVGAGI. The CDR3 totals 13 residues.

This clonotype was seen ten or more times. The chain is built from TRBV3-1 and TRBJ1-3; tentatively, D is TRBD1 (5 bases). CDR1 is LGHDT and CDR2 is YNNKEL in the germline V gene (reference sequence). The CDR3 spans 16 residues. Deletions cut 1 base from V and 5 bases from J, with 15 bases between. The CDR3 is CASSQVMQGPRNTIYF. CDR3 sequence (DNA): TGTGCCAGCAGCCAAGTGATGCAGGGCCCACGAAACACCATATATTTT. Full variable domain (rest looked up from reference TRBV3-1 and TRBJ1-3): DTAVSQTPKYLVTQMGNDKSIKCEQNLGHDTMYWYKQDSKKFLKIMFSYNNKELIINETVPNRFSPKSPDKAHLNLHINSLELGDSAVYFCASSQVMQGPRNTIYFGEGSWLTVV.

This clonotype was seen ten or more times. The rearrangement uses TRBV20-1 and TRBJ1-1; 7 bases agree with TRBD1. The CDR3 is made up of 14 amino acids. The germline V gene has CDR1 DFQATT and CDR2 SNEGSKA (reference sequence). Germline trimming cut 6 bases from V and 5 bases from J; bases unmatched to any gene: 12. CDR3 sequence reads: CSAKTRGGGTEAFF. The CDR3 nucleotides read TGCAGTGCGAAAACCAGGGGGGGGGGGACTGAAGCTTTCTTT.

This clonotype has more than one count but fewer than ten. The chain has TRBV18 and TRBJ2-7; D might be TRBD2 (6 bases). From germline, CDR1 is KGHSH and CDR2 LQKENI. Trimming took 0 bases from V and 3 from J, leaving 9 bases between them. The CDR3 covers 14 residues. This CDR3 is CASSPPSGYYEQYF. CDR3 bases: TGTGCCAGCTCACCACCTAGCGGATACTACGAGCAGTACTTC.

This clonotype was observed many times. The chain couples TRBV28 to TRBJ2-3; 10 nucleotides agree with TRBD1. Germline V lookup: CDR1 MDHEN, CDR2 SYDVKM. The V segment lost 3 bases and the J segment 0 bases; nucleotides outside the gene matches: 3. The CDR3 is 16 residues long. The CDR3 here is CASSFRDRGSTDTQYF. CDR3 sequence (DNA): TGTGCCAGCAGTTTCCGGGACAGGGGAAGCACAGATACGCAGTATTTT. Using reference TRBV28 and TRBJ2-3 for the parts outside the CDR3, the full variable domain is DVKVTQSSRYLVKRTGEKVFLECVQDMDHENMFWYRQDPGLGLRLIYFSYDVKMKEKGDIPEGYSVSREKKERFSLILESASTNQTSMYLCASSFRDRGSTDTQYFGPGTRLTVL.

Details on this clonotype: Since a much larger clone is just one base distant, this may be a read error. CDR3 sequence: CASSGRLARTQETQYF. DNA of the CDR3: TGTGCCAGTAGTGGCCGACTAGCGAGAACCCAAGAGACCCAGTACTTC. The chain recombines TRBV19 with TRBJ2-5; 8 positions match TRBD2. Germline lookup yields CDR1 LNHDA and CDR2 SQIVND (reference sequence). This CDR3 is 16 amino acids long. Trimming took 5 bases from V and 1 from J; bases not matched to a gene: 9.

This clonotype was picked up one time. The chain links TRBV18 to TRBJ2-1; TRBD1 aligns across 9 bases. The germline V gene has CDR1 KGHSH and CDR2 LQKENI. Unmatched junction bases numbered 5, after V lost 3 bases and J lost 5 bases. CDR3 length: 15 residues. The CDR3 nucleotides are TGTGCCAGCTCACCCGGGACAGGGAGGCACAATGAGCAGTTCTTC. Translating gives CASSPGTGRHNEQFF. Looking up the rest from reference TRBV18 and TRBJ2-1 gives the full variable domain: NAGVMQNPRHLVRRRGQEARLRCSPMKGHSHVYWYRQLPEEGLKFMVYLQKENIIDESGMPKERFSAEFPKEGPSILRIQQVVRGDSAAYFCASSPGTGRHNEQFFGPGTRLTVL.

This clonotype was recorded a few times. The chain recombines TRBV27 with TRBJ2-7; D is perhaps TRBD2 (5 bases). V lost 5 bases to trimming and J lost 5 bases, with 13 bases between them. The germline V gene encodes CDR1 MNHEY and CDR2 SMNVEV (reference sequence). The CDR3 covers 13 residues. The CDR3 protein is CASSPRGWDEQYF. Written as DNA, the CDR3 is TGTGCCAGCAGTCCCCGCGGGTGGGACGAGCAGTACTTC.

This clonotype was counted ten times or more. The chain employs TRBV29-1 and TRBJ1-1; D gene ambiguous. The CDR3 sequence is 12 residues long. The V and J ends lost 4 bases and 5 bases respectively, with 11 bases between them. From germline, CDR1 is SQVTM and CDR2 ANQGSEA. This CDR3 reads CSVGQSGTEAFF. In DNA, the CDR3 is TGCAGCGTTGGTCAGAGTGGGACTGAAGCTTTCTTT.

A note on this clonotype: An end of the junction does not agree with germline; a read error may underlie this. The chain employs TRBV19 and TRBJ1-1; D is undetermined. CDR1 LNHDA and CDR2 SQIVND come from the germline V gene (reference sequence). The CDR3 is 14 amino acids. The CDR3 DNA reads as TGTGTCAGTAGTCCCACTTGGGGGAACACTGAAGCTTTCTTT. Protein: CVSSPTWGNTEAFF.

The chain carries TRBV7-2 and TRBJ2-7, with 8 bases that match TRBD2. The V segment lost 2 bases and the J segment 2 bases; nucleotides outside the gene matches: 5. Per the germline V gene, CDR1 is SGHTA and CDR2 is FQGNSA. CDR3 length: 15 residues. The CDR3 loop reads CASSLTSGATYEQYF. The CDR3 nucleotides are TGTGCCAGCAGCTTAACTAGCGGCGCAACCTACGAGCAGTACTTC.

This clonotype occurred many times. This chain connects TRBV10-3 to TRBJ2-1; D is uncertain. The V gene lost 2 bases and the J gene lost 9 bases, with 17 bases spanning the gap. This CDR3 spans 15 amino acids. CDR1 and CDR2 from the germline V gene are ENHRY and SYGVKD. The CDR3 region is CAISESIGVFLEQFF. The CDR3 DNA reads as TGTGCCATCAGTGAGAGTATTGGGGTATTTCTTGAGCAGTTCTTC.

There are many counts of this clonotype. This rearrangement joins TRBV20-1 to TRBJ2-3; possibly TRBD1 for D (5 bases). The V gene's germline CDR1 is DFQATT and CDR2 SNEGSKA (reference sequence). With 5 bases removed from V and 0 bases from J, the gap between germline ends came to 9 bases. The CDR3 is 13 residues long. The CDR3 coding sequence is TGCAGTGCTTCAAGGACAAGCACAGATACGCAGTATTTT. Translated, it gives CSASRTSTDTQYF.

The chain employs TRBV28 and TRBJ2-1; 10 nucleotides match TRBD2. This CDR3 is 18 amino acids long. V shed 3 bases and J 6 bases; nucleotides not matched to a gene: 14. Germline V CDR1 and CDR2: MDHEN, SYDVKM. The chain's CDR3 is CASSFEGPGLARGNEQFF. Written as DNA, the CDR3 is TGTGCCAGCAGTTTTGAGGGCCCGGGACTAGCGAGAGGCAATGAGCAGTTCTTC.

The sample holds many counts of this clonotype. The chain recombines TRBV5-1 with TRBJ2-3, with 9 nucleotides matching TRBD1. V lost 1 base, J lost 1 base, and 4 bases stayed unmatched. CDR3 length: 16 residues. Looked up from germline, CDR1 is SGHRS and CDR2 is YFSETQ. CDR3 region: CASSLTGQGRTDTQYF. The CDR3 DNA follows: TGCGCCAGCAGCTTGACGGGACAGGGTCGCACAGATACGCAGTATTTT. Full variable domain (rest looked up from reference TRBV5-1 and TRBJ2-3): KAGVTQTPRYLIKTRGQQVTLSCSPISGHRSVSWYQQTPGQGLQFLFEYFSETQRNKGNFPGRFSGRQFSNSRSEMNVSTLELGDSALYLCASSLTGQGRTDTQYFGPGTRLTVL.

This clonotype was seen only a few times. V is TRBV4-1 and J is TRBJ2-5; D gene unclear. Germline CDR1 reads MGHRA; CDR2 reads YSYEKL. Trimming pared 1 base from V and 4 bases from J, leaving 7 bases between. The CDR3 extends over 13 amino acids. The CDR3 bases are TGCGCCAGCAGCCAAGTGATAGCAGAGACCCAGTACTTC. It codes for CASSQVIAETQYF.

This clonotype was recorded at least ten times. The V call is TRBV20-1, the J call TRBJ2-3; TRBD2 might be the D (6 bases). CDR1 is DFQATT, CDR2 SNEGSKA, per germline (reference sequence). This CDR3 spans 17 amino acids. The V end was cut by 3 bases, the J end by 0 bases, with 19 bases between. Here the CDR3 DNA reads TGCAGTGCTAGCCGGACGGGAGATCTTACTAGCACAGATACGCAGTATTTT. Translated: CSASRTGDLTSTDTQYF.

This clonotype showed up many times. The chain couples TRBV25-1 to TRBJ2-1; the match to TRBD1 covers 7 bases. Trimming cost V 6 bases and J 9 bases; bases outside gene matches: 17. The germline V gene has CDR1 MGHDK and CDR2 SYGVNS. The CDR3 runs to 16 residues. CDR3 coding DNA: TGTGCCAGCAGCCAGGAAGGGGGCGGGCGTCGGAGTGAGCAGTTCTTC. This encodes CASSQEGGGRRSEQFF. Together with reference TRBV25-1 and TRBJ2-1, the CDR3 gives the full variable domain: EADIYQTPRYLVIGTGKKITLECSQTMGHDKMYWYQQDPGMELHLIHYSYGVNSTEKGDLSSESTVSRIRTEHFPLTLESARPSHTSQYLCASSQEGGGRRSEQFFGPGTRLTVL.

This clonotype was found many times. The gene calls are TRBV10-3 and TRBJ1-2; perhaps TRBD1 as D (6 bases). Germline CDR1 and CDR2: ENHRY and SYGVKD. This CDR3 comprises 13 residues. Trimming removed 3 bases at V and 6 bases at J, with 11 bases between. DNA of the CDR3: TGTGCCATCAGTGAATCACAGGGCCATGGCTACACCTTC. It specifies CAISESQGHGYTF.

There are a few counts of this clonotype. The rearrangement links TRBV9 to TRBJ2-1; possible D gene TRBD2, 5 bases. CDR3 length: 12 amino acids. CDR1 SGDLS and CDR2 YYNGEE come from the germline V gene. The V and J ends lost 0 bases and 7 bases respectively, with 5 bases between them. The CDR3 sequence is CASSVVANEQFF. In nucleotides, the CDR3 is TGTGCCAGCAGCGTAGTAGCGAATGAGCAGTTCTTC.